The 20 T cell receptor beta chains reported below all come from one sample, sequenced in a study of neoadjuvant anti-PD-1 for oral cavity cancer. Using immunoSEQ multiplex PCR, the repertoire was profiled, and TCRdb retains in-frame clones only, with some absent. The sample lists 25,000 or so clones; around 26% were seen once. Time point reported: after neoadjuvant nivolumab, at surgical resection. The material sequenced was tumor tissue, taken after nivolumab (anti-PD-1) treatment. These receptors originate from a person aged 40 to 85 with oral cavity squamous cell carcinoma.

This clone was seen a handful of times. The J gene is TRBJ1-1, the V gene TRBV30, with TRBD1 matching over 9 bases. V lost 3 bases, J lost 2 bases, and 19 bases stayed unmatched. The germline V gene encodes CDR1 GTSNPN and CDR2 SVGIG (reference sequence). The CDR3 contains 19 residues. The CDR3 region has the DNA TGTGCCTGGAGCAGAAAATTCACTTTGAACAGGGGGCTTAACACTGAAGCTTTCTTT. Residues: CAWSRKFTLNRGLNTEAFF. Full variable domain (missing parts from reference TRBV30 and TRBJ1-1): SQTIHQWPATLVQPVGSPLSLECTVEGTSNPNLYWYRQAAGRGLQLLFYSVGIGQISSEVPQNLSASRPQDRQFILSSKKLLLSDSGFYLCAWSRKFTLNRGLNTEAFFGQGTRLTVV.

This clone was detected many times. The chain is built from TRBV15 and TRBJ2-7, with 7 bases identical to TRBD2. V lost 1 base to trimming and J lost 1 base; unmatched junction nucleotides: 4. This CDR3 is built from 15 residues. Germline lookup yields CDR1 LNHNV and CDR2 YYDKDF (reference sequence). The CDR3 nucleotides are TGTGCCACCAGCAGAGGCGCAGCGGGGTCCTACGAGCAGTACTTC. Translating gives CATSRGAAGSYEQYF.

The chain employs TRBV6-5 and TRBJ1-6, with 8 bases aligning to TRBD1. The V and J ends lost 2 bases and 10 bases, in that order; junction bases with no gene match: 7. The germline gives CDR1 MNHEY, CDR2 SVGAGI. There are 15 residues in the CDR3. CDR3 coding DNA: TGTGCCAGCAGTTACGGGACAGGTGTAGAGTCACCCCTCCACTTT. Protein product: CASSYGTGVESPLHF.

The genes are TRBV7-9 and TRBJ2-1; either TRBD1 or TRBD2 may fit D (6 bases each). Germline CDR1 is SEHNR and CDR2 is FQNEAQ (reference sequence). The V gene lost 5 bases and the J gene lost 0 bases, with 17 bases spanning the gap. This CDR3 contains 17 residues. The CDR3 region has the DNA TGTGCCAGCAGCGGAGGGACAAAGGTTAGCTCCTACAATGAGCAGTTCTTC. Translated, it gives CASSGGTKVSSYNEQFF.

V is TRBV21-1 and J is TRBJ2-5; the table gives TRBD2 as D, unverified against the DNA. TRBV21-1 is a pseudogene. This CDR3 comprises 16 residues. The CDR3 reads CASSSRLMGRGETQYF. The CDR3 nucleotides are TGTGCCAGCAGCTCCCGCCTGATGGGGAGGGGGGAGACCCAGTACTTC.

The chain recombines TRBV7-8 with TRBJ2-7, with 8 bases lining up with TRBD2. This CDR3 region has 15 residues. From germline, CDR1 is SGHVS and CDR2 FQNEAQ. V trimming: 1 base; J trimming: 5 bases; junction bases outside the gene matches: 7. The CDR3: CASSLGGTSYDEQYF. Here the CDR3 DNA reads TGTGCCAGCAGCTTAGGCGGGACTAGTTATGACGAGCAGTACTTC.

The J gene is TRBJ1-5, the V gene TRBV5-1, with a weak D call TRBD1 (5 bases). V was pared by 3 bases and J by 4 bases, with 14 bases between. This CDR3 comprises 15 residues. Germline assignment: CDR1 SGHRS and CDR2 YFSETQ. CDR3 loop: CASSSSGTGNQPQHF. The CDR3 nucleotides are TGCGCCAGCAGCTCCTCCGGGACGGGAAATCAGCCCCAGCATTTT. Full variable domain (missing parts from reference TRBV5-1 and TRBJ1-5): KAGVTQTPRYLIKTRGQQVTLSCSPISGHRSVSWYQQTPGQGLQFLFEYFSETQRNKGNFPGRFSGRQFSNSRSEMNVSTLELGDSALYLCASSSSGTGNQPQHFGDGTRLSIL.

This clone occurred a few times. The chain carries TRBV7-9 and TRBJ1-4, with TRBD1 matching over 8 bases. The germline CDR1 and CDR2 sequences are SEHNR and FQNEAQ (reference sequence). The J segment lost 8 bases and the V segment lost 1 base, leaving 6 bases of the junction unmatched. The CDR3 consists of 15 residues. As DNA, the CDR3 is TGTGCCAGCAGCTTAGACCGACAGGGGCGGGAAAAACTGTTTTTT. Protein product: CASSLDRQGREKLFF.

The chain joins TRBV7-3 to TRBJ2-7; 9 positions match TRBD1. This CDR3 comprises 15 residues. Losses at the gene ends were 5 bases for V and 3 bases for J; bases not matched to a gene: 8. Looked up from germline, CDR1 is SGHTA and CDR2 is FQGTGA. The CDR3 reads CASSTRTGVGYEQYF. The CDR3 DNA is TGTGCCAGCAGCACTCGGACAGGGGTCGGCTACGAGCAGTACTTC. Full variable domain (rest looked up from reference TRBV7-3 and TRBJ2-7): GAGVSQTPSNKVTEKGKYVELRCDPISGHTALYWYRQSLGQGPEFLIYFQGTGAADDSGLPNDRFFAVRPEGSVSTLKIQRTERGDSAVYLCASSTRTGVGYEQYFGPGTRLTVT.

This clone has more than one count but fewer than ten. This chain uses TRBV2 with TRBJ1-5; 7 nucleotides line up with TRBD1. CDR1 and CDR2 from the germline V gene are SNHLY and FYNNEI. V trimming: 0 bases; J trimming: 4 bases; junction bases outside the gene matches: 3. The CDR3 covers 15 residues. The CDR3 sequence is CASSEARTGNQPQHF. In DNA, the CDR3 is TGTGCCAGCAGTGAAGCGAGGACAGGTAATCAGCCCCAGCATTTT.

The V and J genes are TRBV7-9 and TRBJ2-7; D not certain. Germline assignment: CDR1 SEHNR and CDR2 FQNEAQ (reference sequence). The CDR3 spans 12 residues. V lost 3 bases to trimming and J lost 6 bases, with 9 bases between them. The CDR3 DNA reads TGTGCCAGCAGCTTGGGGTACGGCGAGCAGTACTTC. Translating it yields CASSLGYGEQYF.

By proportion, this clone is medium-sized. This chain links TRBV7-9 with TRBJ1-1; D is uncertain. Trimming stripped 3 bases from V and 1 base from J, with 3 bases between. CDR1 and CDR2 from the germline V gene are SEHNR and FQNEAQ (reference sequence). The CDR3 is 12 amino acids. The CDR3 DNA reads TGTGCCAGCAGCTTTCCGAACACTGAAGCTTTCTTT. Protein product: CASSFPNTEAFF.

CDR3 region: CASSQGIQEKLFF. The CDR3 DNA reads as TGCGCCAGCAGCCAGGGAATTCAAGAAAAACTGTTTTTT. This chain links TRBV4-1 with TRBJ1-4; D gene unclear. Between the trimmed V and J ends, which lost 3 bases and 8 bases, there was a span of 10 bases. CDR1 MGHRA and CDR2 YSYEKL come from the germline V gene. The CDR3 extends over 13 amino acids.

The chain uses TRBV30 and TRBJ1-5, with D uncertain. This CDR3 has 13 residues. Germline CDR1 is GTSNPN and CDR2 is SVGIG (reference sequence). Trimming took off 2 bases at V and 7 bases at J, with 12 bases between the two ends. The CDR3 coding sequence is TGTGCCTGGAGTCGACAAACGGAGCAGCCCCAGCATTTT. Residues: CAWSRQTEQPQHF.

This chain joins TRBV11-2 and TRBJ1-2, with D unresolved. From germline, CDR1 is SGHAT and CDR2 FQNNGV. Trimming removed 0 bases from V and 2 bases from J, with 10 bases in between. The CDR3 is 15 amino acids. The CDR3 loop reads CASSLDNGRNYGYTF. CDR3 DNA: TGTGCCAGCAGCTTAGATAATGGACGGAACTATGGCTACACCTTC.

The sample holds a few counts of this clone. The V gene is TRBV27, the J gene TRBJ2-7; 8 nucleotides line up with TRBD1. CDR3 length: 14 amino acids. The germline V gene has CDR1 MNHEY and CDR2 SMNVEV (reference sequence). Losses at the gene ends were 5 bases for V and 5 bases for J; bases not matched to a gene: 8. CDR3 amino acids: CASSRTGSPHEQYF. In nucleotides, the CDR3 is TGTGCCAGCAGTCGGACAGGGTCCCCCCACGAGCAGTACTTC.

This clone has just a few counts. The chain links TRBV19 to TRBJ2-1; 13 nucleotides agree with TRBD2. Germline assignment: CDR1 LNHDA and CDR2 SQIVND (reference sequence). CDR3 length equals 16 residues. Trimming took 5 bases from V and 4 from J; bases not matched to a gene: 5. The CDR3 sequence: CASSGRLAGGYNEQFF. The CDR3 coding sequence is TGTGCCAGTAGTGGTCGACTAGCGGGGGGATACAATGAGCAGTTCTTC.

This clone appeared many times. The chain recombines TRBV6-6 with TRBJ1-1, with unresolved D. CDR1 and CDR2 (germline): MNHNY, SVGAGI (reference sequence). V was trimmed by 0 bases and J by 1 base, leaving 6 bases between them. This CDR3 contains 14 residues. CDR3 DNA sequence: TGTGCCAGCAGTTACTCCGGGTCGAACACTGAAGCTTTCTTT. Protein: CASSYSGSNTEAFF.

The CDR3 DNA reads as TGCAGCGTTGAAGATCGGGGGCAGGGGGCCATGGAGACCCAGTACTTC. This gives the protein CSVEDRGQGAMETQYF. The chain carries TRBV29-1 and TRBJ2-5; 8 bases match TRBD1. The germline gives CDR1 SQVTM, CDR2 ANQGSEA. The CDR3 runs 16 residues. J lost 5 bases, V lost 0 bases, and 11 bases had no gene match.

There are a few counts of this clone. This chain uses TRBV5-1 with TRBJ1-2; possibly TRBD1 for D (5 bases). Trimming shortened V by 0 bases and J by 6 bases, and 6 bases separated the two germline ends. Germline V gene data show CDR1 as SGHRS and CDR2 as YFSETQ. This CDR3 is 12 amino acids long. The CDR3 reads CASSLAGDGYTF. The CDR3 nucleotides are TGCGCCAGCAGCTTGGCGGGGGATGGCTACACCTTC.